This T cell receptor beta chain was captured by sequencing in a study of blood T cell repertoires in COVID-19. This clone was seen more than once but under ten times. The data were produced by immunoSEQ multiplex PCR, yet TCRdb's version contains in-frame clones alone and is incomplete. The table includes more than 65,000 clones, roughly 80% detected once. V gave up 3 bases and J gave up 5 bases, with 11 bases separating them. CDR1 and CDR2 (germline): SGHDT, YYEEEE. The length of the CDR3 is 13 residues. V and J are TRBV5-6 and TRBJ2-5; TRBD2 is a possible D gene (6 bases). Specimen: peripheral blood. The sequence came from a woman in her 70s with acute or convalescent COVID-19. The CDR3 nucleotides are TGTGCCAGCAGCTCACTAGCTTTGGAGACCCAGTACTTC. It translates to CASSSLALETQYF.